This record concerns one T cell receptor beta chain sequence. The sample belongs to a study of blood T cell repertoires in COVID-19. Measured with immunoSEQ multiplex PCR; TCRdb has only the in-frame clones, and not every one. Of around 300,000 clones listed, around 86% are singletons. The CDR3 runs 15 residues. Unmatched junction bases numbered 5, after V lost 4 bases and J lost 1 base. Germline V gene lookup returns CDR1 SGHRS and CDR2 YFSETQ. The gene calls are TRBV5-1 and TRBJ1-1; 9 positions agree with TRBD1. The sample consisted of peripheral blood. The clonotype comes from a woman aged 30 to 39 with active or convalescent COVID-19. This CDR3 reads CASSQQGAGNTEAFF. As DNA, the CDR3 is TGCGCCAGCAGCCAACAGGGGGCGGGGAACACTGAAGCTTTCTTT.